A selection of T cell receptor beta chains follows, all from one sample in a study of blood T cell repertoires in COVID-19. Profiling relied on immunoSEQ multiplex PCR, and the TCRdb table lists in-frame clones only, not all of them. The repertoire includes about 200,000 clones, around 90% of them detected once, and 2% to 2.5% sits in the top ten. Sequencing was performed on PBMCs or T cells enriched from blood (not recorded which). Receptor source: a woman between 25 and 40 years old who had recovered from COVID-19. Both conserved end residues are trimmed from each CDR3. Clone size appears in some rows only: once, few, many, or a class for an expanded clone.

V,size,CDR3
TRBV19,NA,ASSKQGPLSYGYT
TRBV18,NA,ASSPTGMRANQPQH
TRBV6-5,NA,ASSTGPNEKLF
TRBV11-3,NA,ASSSPPAGTRANTGELF
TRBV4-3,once,ASSQVLSIRQGEVHEQY
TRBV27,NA,ASSSQGSSGNTIY
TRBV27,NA,ASSPIGGINEKLF
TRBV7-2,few,ASSLQRGATDTQY
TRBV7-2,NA,ASSFAGTSDYEQY
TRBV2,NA,ASSLPPSGGTDTQY
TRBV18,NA,ASLTGAGGYT
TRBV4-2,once,ASSQDRDYEQY
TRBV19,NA,ASRKGTEGNTEAF
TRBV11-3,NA,ASSRGSWSGMPNYGYT
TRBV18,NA,ASSPPGTNPPKGEQY
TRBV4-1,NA,ASSQGRALAGGRREAYNEQF
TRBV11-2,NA,ASSSFRGKGYGYT
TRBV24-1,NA,ATSDPTGGDDYGYT
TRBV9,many,ASSPRASLDTQY
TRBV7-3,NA,ASSVTAGNTIY
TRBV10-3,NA,AISGQGVGNTIY
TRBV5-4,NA,ASSLGLAGDSSTDTQY
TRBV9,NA,ASSALFSGNTIY
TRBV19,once,ASTGTGVTGELF
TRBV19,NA,ASSPGTSGGGKTQY
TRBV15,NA,ATSRGTGRSNQPQH
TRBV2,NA,ASSVTGQSYGYT
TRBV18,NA,ASSTDSNYNSPLH
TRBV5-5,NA,ASRNGTIETDTQY
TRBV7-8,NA,ASSFSAGKAFFTDTQY
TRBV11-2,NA,ASSTHTTRDRDYGYT
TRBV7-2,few,ASSSPLLPGLLTREQF
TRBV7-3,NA,ASSYLSGGAEQF
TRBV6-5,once,ASSNRLAGDNEQF
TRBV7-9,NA,ASSSSTGGLTEAF
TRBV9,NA,ASSSFRAYGYT
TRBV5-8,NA,ASSLGVGGYT
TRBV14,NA,ASSGQGALNSPLH
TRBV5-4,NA,ASRDLRGSAETQY